This T cell receptor (beta chain) originates from a study of cytomegalovirus exposure and HLA in healthy donors. Study outcomes and limitations: Several V segments, TRBV6-2 and TRBV6-3 among them, could not be told apart and were dropped. Later, TCR association rates were found to vary by HLA locus, highest for DRB1 and lowest for HLA-C. The dataset shows that most TCR sequences were rare, while some public TCRs occurred in many donors.

The PCR ran on 60 Vbeta and 13 Jbeta primers. Generated by immunoSEQ multiplex PCR, the TCRdb table keeps only in-frame clones and is missing some. The sample records around 50,000 clones, 70% to 85% being singletons. This clone was counted a few times. The antigen is undetermined. From germline, CDR1 is SGHTS and CDR2 YDEGEE. The V end was cut by 3 bases, the J end by 6 bases, with 15 bases between. This CDR3 contains 14 residues. The receptor's source is a man aged 50 to 60 in good health and CMV-seronegative. V is TRBV5-8 and J is TRBJ1-2; the D gene is possibly TRBD1 (5 bases). Sequenced sample: PBMCs. CDR3 DNA sequence: TGTGCCAGCAGCTCTAGTTACGGGGGTGATGGCTACACCTTC. Protein product: CASSSSYGGDGYTF. The full variable domain, rest sourced from reference TRBV5-8 and TRBJ1-2, is EAGVTQSPTHLIKTRGQQATLRCSPISGHTSVYWYQQALGLGLQFLLWYDEGEERNRGNFPPRFSGRQFPNYSSELNVNALELEDSALYLCASSSSYGGDGYTFGSGTRLTVV.